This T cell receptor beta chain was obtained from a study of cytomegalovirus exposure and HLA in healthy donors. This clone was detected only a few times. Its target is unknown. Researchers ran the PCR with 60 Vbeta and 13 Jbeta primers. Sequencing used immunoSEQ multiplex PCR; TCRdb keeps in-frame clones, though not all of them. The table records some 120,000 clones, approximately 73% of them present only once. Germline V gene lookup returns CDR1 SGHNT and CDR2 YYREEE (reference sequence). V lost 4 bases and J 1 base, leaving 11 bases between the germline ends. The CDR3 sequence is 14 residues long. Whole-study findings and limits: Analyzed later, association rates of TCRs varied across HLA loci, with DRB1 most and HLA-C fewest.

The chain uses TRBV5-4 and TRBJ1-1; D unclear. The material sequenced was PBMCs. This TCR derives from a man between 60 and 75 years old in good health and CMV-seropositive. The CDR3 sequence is CASSQSWANTEAFF. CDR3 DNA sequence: TGTGCCAGCAGCCAGTCTTGGGCGAACACTGAAGCTTTCTTT.